Presented here are 13 T cell receptor beta chains from one specimen sequenced in a study of cytomegalovirus exposure and HLA in healthy donors (dated 2017 in TCRdb). Libraries were prepared through the immunoSEQ multiplex PCR assay. A mixture of 60 forward primers for TCR Vbeta segments and 13 reverse primers for TCR Jbeta segments was used in the multiplex PCR. TCRdb took over this immuneACCESS table, retaining in-frame rearrangements with V and J assigned. Such tables are incomplete; in checked studies, under half of the missing clones stem from an unresolved V gene, and the remainder is unexplained. The sample table records 100,000 to 150,000 clones; roughly 80% of these occur just once. The ten largest clonotypes hold 6.3% of the sample. Sequences were obtained from PBMCs. These receptors originate from a middle-aged woman in good health and CMV-seronegative.

DNA of the CDR3: TGTGCCAGCAGTTTCCTAAAGGACAGCCCCACAGATACGCAGTATTTT. Encoded protein: CASSFLKDSPTDTQYF. The genes are TRBV28 and TRBJ2-3, with D perhaps matching TRBD1 (6 bases). There are 16 residues in the CDR3. Trimming left V 3 bases short and J 2 bases short, with 15 bases between. Germline V CDR1 and CDR2: MDHEN, SYDVKM.

CDR3 loop: CASSPPVGDAHEQYF. The CDR3 DNA reads TGTGCCAGCTCACCACCCGTAGGGGATGCACACGAGCAGTACTTC. The rearrangement joins TRBV18 to TRBJ2-7; perhaps TRBD1 as D (5 bases). The ends were cut back, 0 bases at V and 5 bases at J, with 14 bases in the middle. Per the germline V gene, CDR1 is KGHSH and CDR2 is LQKENI. The CDR3 extends over 15 amino acids. The variable domain in full, completed from reference TRBV18 and TRBJ2-7, reads NAGVMQNPRHLVRRRGQEARLRCSPMKGHSHVYWYRQLPEEGLKFMVYLQKENIIDESGMPKERFSAEFPKEGPSILRIQQVVRGDSAAYFCASSPPVGDAHEQYFGPGTRLTVT.

The chain is built from TRBV27 and TRBJ2-1, with D possibly being TRBD1 (6 bases). Germline-derived CDR1 and CDR2 are MNHEY and SMNVEV (reference sequence). The CDR3 is 15 residues long. V shed 0 bases and J shed 9 bases, with 15 bases lying between them. The CDR3 DNA reads as TGTGCCAGCAGTTTATCGCCTGACAGAGGGGGTGAGCAGTTCTTC. This encodes CASSLSPDRGGEQFF.

As concerns this clone: The CDR3 end shows no conserved phenylalanine or tryptophan, and so a read error is likely. The limits of the CDR3 on the DNA are not certain, so only TCRdb's listed CDR3 is given. The same CDR3 arises from other DNA sequences in this sample as well. The chain combines TRBV21-1 with TRBJ2-7; no check of the table's D call, TRBD2, against the DNA was made. TRBV21-1 is annotated as a pseudogene. The CDR3 adds up to 11 amino acids, both ends counted. CDR3 sequence reads: CASSKEIWERP.

This chain links TRBV25-1 with TRBJ2-1; the match to TRBD2 covers 8 bases. The length of the CDR3 is 15 residues. V shed 4 bases and J 4 bases; nucleotides not matched to a gene: 6. Germline values: CDR1 MGHDK, CDR2 SYGVNS. CDR3 sequence reads: CASSASGRSYNEQFF. CDR3 sequence (DNA): TGTGCCAGCAGTGCGAGCGGGAGAAGTTACAATGAGCAGTTCTTC.

V is TRBV5-1 and J is TRBJ1-2; D remains ambiguous. With 0 bases removed from V and 5 bases from J, the gap between germline ends came to 17 bases. CDR1 and CDR2 from the germline V gene are SGHRS and YFSETQ. This CDR3 contains 16 residues. CDR3 sequence (DNA): TGCGCCAGCAGCTTGGAGTCCGTGGGGAGGACGTATGGCTACACCTTC. Its protein is CASSLESVGRTYGYTF. Combining the CDR3 with reference TRBV5-1 and TRBJ1-2 gives the whole variable domain KAGVTQTPRYLIKTRGQQVTLSCSPISGHRSVSWYQQTPGQGLQFLFEYFSETQRNKGNFPGRFSGRQFSNSRSEMNVSTLELGDSALYLCASSLESVGRTYGYTFGSGTRLTVV.

The chain links TRBV5-1 to TRBJ1-1; 8 nucleotides match TRBD1. Unmatched junction bases numbered 12, after V lost 4 bases and J lost 7 bases. The CDR3 has 15 residues. CDR1 SGHRS and CDR2 YFSETQ come from the germline V gene. CDR3 bases: TGCGCCAGCAGCAGAGATGCAGGGGGCGTCCTTGAAGCTTTCTTT. Translation gives CASSRDAGGVLEAFF. Filled out from reference TRBV5-1 and TRBJ1-1, the complete variable domain reads KAGVTQTPRYLIKTRGQQVTLSCSPISGHRSVSWYQQTPGQGLQFLFEYFSETQRNKGNFPGRFSGRQFSNSRSEMNVSTLELGDSALYLCASSRDAGGVLEAFFGQGTRLTVV.

The gene calls are TRBV6-1 and TRBJ1-2; 7 bases fit TRBD1. CDR3 length equals 15 residues. After removal of 6 bases from V and 3 bases from J, the junction contained 10 bases not matched to a gene. Germline V gene data show CDR1 as MNHNS and CDR2 as SASEGT. CDR3 residues: CASRDRDRAYYGYTF. CDR3 sequence (DNA): TGTGCCAGCAGAGACCGGGACAGAGCTTACTATGGCTACACCTTC.

This sequence joins TRBV28 and TRBJ1-6; D is unclear. This CDR3 has 12 amino acids. Germline CDR1 MDHEN, CDR2 SYDVKM. V was shortened by 5 bases and J by 5 bases, with 4 bases between the two germline ends. For the CDR3, the DNA is TGTGCCAGCAGTCCGGATAATTCACCCCTCCACTTT. It is translated as CASSPDNSPLHF.

The CDR3 is CASSDQGPGTEAFF. DNA for the CDR3: TGCGCCAGCAGTGATCAGGGGCCGGGGACTGAAGCTTTCTTT. V is TRBV10-1 and J is TRBJ1-1; D possibly corresponds to TRBD1 (6 bases). Trimming pared 3 bases from V and 5 bases from J, leaving 13 bases between. From germline, CDR1 is WNHNN and CDR2 SYGVQD (reference sequence). This CDR3 has 14 amino acids.

This sequence joins TRBV6-6 and TRBJ2-6; possible D gene TRBD1, 6 bases. The CDR3 extends over 15 amino acids. V was pared by 4 bases and J by 0 bases, with 7 bases between. Germline V gene sequence: CDR1 MNHNY, CDR2 SVGAGI (reference sequence). The CDR3 is CASSWTDSGANVLTF. As DNA, the CDR3 is TGTGCCAGCAGTTGGACAGACTCTGGGGCCAACGTCCTGACTTTC.

The chain carries TRBV28 and TRBJ1-2, with 7 bases lining up with TRBD1. From germline, CDR1 is MDHEN and CDR2 SYDVKM. J lost 5 bases, V lost 6 bases, and 15 bases had no gene match. The CDR3 is 16 residues long. DNA for the CDR3: TGTGCCAGCAGCTTCTGGAGTGGGACAGATTTTTATGGCTACACCTTC. It yields the protein CASSFWSGTDFYGYTF.

The chain combines TRBV6-6 with TRBJ2-2, with TRBD2 matching 7 bases. With V trimmed by 2 bases and J by 5 bases, 8 bases remained unmatched. The germline gives CDR1 MNHNY, CDR2 SVGAGI (reference sequence). There are 16 residues in the CDR3. In DNA, the CDR3 is TGTGCCAGCAGTTACCTCCCGGGAGGCCCAACCGGGGAGCTGTTTTTT. Translation gives CASSYLPGGPTGELFF.